This T cell receptor beta chain derives from a study of cytomegalovirus exposure and HLA in healthy donors. This clone was counted a single time. Antigen specificity is unknown. Study results and caveats: TCR beta chains associated with HLA were, in a later analysis, more clonally expanded than equally common others.

The PCR was carried out with 60 Vbeta primers and 13 Jbeta primers. TCRdb keeps only in-frame clones here, not all; method: immunoSEQ multiplex PCR. The data show 85,000 to 120,000 clones, with approximately 82% seen just once and 2% to 3% held by the top ten. Germline V gene sequence: CDR1 LGHNT, CDR2 FRNRAP. Trimming removed 5 bases at V and 5 bases at J, with 15 bases between. There are 14 residues in the CDR3. What was sequenced was PBMCs. The receptor comes from a man aged 40-55 years in good health and CMV-seronegative. This chain uses TRBV12-5 with TRBJ1-1; D gene uncertain. In DNA, the CDR3 is TGTGCTAGTGGTCCCCCTTCCCGCGGGACTGAAGCTTTCTTT. Amino acid sequence: CASGPPSRGTEAFF.